The 9 T cell receptor beta chains in this list originate from one sample, sequenced in a study of blood T cell repertoires in COVID-19. Measured with immunoSEQ multiplex PCR; TCRdb has only the in-frame clones, and not every one. In the table there are about 250,000 clones, 85% to 90% of which are singletons. The sequencing sample was made of PBMCs or T cells enriched from blood (not recorded which). The receptors here all came from a man between 18 and 29 years old who had recovered from COVID-19.

This chain joins TRBV20-1 and TRBJ2-5, with 10 bases fitting TRBD2. Losses at the gene ends were 3 bases for V and 5 bases for J; bases not matched to a gene: 6. The CDR3 runs 14 residues. Germline V lookup: CDR1 DFQATT, CDR2 SNEGSKA (reference sequence). CDR3 loop: CSASSGGMTETQYF. For the CDR3, the DNA is TGCAGTGCTAGTAGCGGGGGGATGACTGAGACCCAGTACTTC.

This clone was observed a few times. This chain joins TRBV5-6 and TRBJ2-1, with 11 bases that match TRBD2. Unmatched junction bases numbered 9, after V lost 0 bases and J lost 1 base. Germline V gene lookup returns CDR1 SGHDT and CDR2 YYEEEE. This CDR3 contains 19 residues. The CDR3 nucleotides are TGTGCCAGCAGCTTGGACACTAGCGGGGGACGGTCGTCCTACAATGAGCAGTTCTTC. This encodes CASSLDTSGGRSSYNEQFF.

The V call is TRBV19, the J call TRBJ1-5, with 7 bases identical to TRBD1. CDR1 and CDR2 from the germline V gene are LNHDA and SQIVND (reference sequence). The V segment lost 8 bases and the J segment 9 bases; nucleotides outside the gene matches: 22. The CDR3 covers 17 residues. As DNA, the CDR3 is TGTGCCAGTCGGTCGGAAGGGACAGTACCAAACCTCTGGCCCCAGCATTTT. It translates to CASRSEGTVPNLWPQHF.

The chain combines TRBV3-1 (or the pseudogene TRBV3-2) with TRBJ2-3, with a tentative D call TRBD1 (6 bases). The V gene lost 0 bases and the J gene lost 3 bases, with 19 bases spanning the gap. The germline V gene has CDR1 LGHDT and CDR2 YNNKEL (reference sequence). This CDR3 contains 18 residues. The CDR3 is CASSQDRRQASGTDTQYF. CDR3 coding DNA: TGTGCCAGCAGCCAAGATCGAAGACAGGCCTCGGGAACAGATACGCAGTATTTT.

This chain uses TRBV9 with TRBJ2-1, with 7 positions matching TRBD2. The CDR3 length is 15 residues. The germline gives CDR1 SGDLS, CDR2 YYNGEE. The ends lost 2 bases at V and 3 bases at J; junction bases unmatched: 5. For the CDR3, the DNA is TGTGCCAGCAGCGTGTCTTCGGGGGGCTACAATGAGCAGTTCTTC. Translation: CASSVSSGGYNEQFF.

The genes are TRBV4-1 and TRBJ2-1; 7 bases are shared with TRBD2. CDR1 is MGHRA, CDR2 YSYEKL, per germline. The CDR3 is 14 residues long. V lost 1 base, J lost 10 bases, and 7 bases stayed unmatched. CDR3 nucleotide sequence: TGCGCCAGCAGCCAAGTCACTAGCGAGGGGGAGCAGTTCTTC. Protein product: CASSQVTSEGEQFF.

CDR3 coding DNA: TGTGCCAGCTTTAGCGGGATCGGGACAGATACGCAGTATTTT. Amino acids: CASFSGIGTDTQYF. The chain employs TRBV6-5 and TRBJ2-3, with 8 positions matching TRBD2. The CDR3 covers 14 residues. V shed 8 bases and J 3 bases; nucleotides not matched to a gene: 7. From germline, CDR1 is MNHEY and CDR2 SVGAGI.

The chain links TRBV19 to TRBJ1-2; the match to TRBD1 covers 7 bases. The CDR3 loop spans 15 amino acids. The V gene end was trimmed by 6 bases and the J gene end by 0 bases; junction bases not matched to a gene: 7. CDR1 and CDR2 (germline): LNHDA, SQIVND (reference sequence). The chain's CDR3 is CASSRRTGANYGYTF. DNA of the CDR3: TGTGCCAGTAGCCGCAGGACAGGAGCTAACTATGGCTACACCTTC.

The chain combines TRBV9 with TRBJ2-6; D not resolved. V was trimmed by 4 bases and J by 1 base, leaving 6 bases between them. Germline V gives CDR1 SGDLS, CDR2 YYNGEE. The CDR3 consists of 14 residues. This CDR3 is CASSPRSGANVLTF. CDR3 sequence (DNA): TGTGCCAGCAGCCCCAGATCTGGGGCCAACGTCCTGACTTTC.